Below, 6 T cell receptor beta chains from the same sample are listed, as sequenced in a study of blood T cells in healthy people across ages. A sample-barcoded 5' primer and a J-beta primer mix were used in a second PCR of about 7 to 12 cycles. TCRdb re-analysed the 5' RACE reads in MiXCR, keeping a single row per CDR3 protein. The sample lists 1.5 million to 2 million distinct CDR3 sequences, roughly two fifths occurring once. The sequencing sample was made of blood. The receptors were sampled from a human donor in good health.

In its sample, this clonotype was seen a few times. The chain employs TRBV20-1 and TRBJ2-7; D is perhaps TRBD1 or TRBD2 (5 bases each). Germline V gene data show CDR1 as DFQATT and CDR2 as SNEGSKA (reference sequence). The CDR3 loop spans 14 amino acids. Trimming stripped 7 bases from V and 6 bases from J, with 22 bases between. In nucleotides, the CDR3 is TGCAGTGTCCAAACTTTAAGAGGGGTCCGCGAGCAGTACTTC. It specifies CSVQTLRGVREQYF.

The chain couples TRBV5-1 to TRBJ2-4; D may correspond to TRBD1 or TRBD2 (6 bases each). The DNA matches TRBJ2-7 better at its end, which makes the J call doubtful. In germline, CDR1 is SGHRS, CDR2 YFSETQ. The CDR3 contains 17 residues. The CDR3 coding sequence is TGCGCCAGCAGCTTGGATCTTTCTGGGGGGCCCGCCTACGAGCAGTACTTC. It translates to CASSLDLSGGPAYEQYF.

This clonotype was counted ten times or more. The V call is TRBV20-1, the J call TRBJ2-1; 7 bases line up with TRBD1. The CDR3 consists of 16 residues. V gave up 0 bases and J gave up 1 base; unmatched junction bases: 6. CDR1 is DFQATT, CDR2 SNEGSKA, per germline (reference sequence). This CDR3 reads CSARDGDRESYNEQFF. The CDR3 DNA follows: TGCAGTGCTAGAGACGGAGACAGGGAATCCTACAATGAGCAGTTCTTC.

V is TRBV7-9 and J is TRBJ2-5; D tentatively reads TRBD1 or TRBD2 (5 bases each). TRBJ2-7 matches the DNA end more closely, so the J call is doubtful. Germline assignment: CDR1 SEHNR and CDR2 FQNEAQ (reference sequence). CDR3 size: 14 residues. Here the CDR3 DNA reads TGTGCCACCCAGAGGGGATCTAGCCTCTACGAGCAGTACTTC. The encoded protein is CATQRGSSLYEQYF.

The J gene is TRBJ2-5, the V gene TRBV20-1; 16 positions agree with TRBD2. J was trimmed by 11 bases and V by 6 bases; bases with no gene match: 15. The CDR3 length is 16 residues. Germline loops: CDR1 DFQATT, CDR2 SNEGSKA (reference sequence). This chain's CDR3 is CSARPGTSGGAGEQYF. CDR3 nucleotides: TGCAGTGCACGTCCCGGGACTAGCGGGGGGGCGGGTGAGCAGTACTTC.

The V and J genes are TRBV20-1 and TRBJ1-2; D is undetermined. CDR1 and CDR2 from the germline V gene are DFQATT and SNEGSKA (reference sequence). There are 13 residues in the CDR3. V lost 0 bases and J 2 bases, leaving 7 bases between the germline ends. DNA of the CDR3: TGCAGTGCTAGAGATGGAGTGAACTATGGCTACACCTTC. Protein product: CSARDGVNYGYTF.